The 23 T cell receptor beta chains reported below all come from one sample, sequenced in a study of CD8 T cells in ankylosing spondylitis. Overall study results and limits: A TCR beta motif of about eight highly homologous variants appeared characteristic of ankylosing spondylitis blood.

One entry per CDR3 protein, called by TCRdb with MiXCR from the 5' RACE reads. The data show hundreds of thousands of distinct CDR3 sequences, roughly 26% seen once. For these receptors, no antigen is known. Sequencing input: blood, either unsorted or a sorted T cell fraction (not recorded which). Receptor source: a male donor with ankylosing spondylitis.

In its sample, this clonotype was seen a few times. The CDR3 DNA sequence: TGCGCCAGCAGCCCAGGAACAGGGAGCAATGAGCAGTTCTTC. Its translation is CASSPGTGSNEQFF. This chain connects TRBV5-1 to TRBJ2-1; weak D call: TRBD1 (6 bases). The CDR3 extends over 14 amino acids. Between the trimmed V and J ends, which lost 4 bases and 6 bases, there was a span of 14 bases. The germline V gene encodes CDR1 SGHRS and CDR2 YFSETQ.

The V call is TRBV10-2, the J call TRBJ2-1; D is perhaps TRBD2 (6 bases). In germline, CDR1 is WSHSY, CDR2 SAAADI. Trimming shortened V by 2 bases and J by 7 bases, and 12 bases separated the two germline ends. The CDR3 spans 14 residues. CDR3 DNA: TGCGCCAGCAGTGAGCGGCTGGCGGGGAATGAGCAGTTCTTC. This sequence encodes CASSERLAGNEQFF.

The chain combines TRBV19 with TRBJ2-2; D ambiguous. This CDR3 is built from 14 residues. V was clipped by 4 bases and J by 1 base, with 7 bases between them. Germline CDR1 and CDR2: LNHDA and SQIVND (reference sequence). CDR3 region: CASSKPENTGELFF. The CDR3 nucleotides are TGTGCCAGTAGTAAGCCGGAGAACACCGGGGAGCTGTTTTTT.

This clonotype was picked up one time. The rearrangement links TRBV20-1 to TRBJ2-7, with D perhaps TRBD2 (6 bases). Trimming took 0 bases from V and 6 from J, leaving 15 bases between them. The germline V gene has CDR1 DFQATT and CDR2 SNEGSKA (reference sequence). CDR3 length: 14 residues. CDR3 sequence (DNA): TGCAGTGCTAGAGATGTCCGCGGGACGGGCGAGCAGTACGTC. It is translated as CSARDVRGTGEQYV.

CDR3 sequence (DNA): TGTGCCTGGAGTCCCCGTAGACTAGCGGGAGACTCAGAGACCCAGTACTTC. Its translation is CAWSPRRLAGDSETQYF. The chain joins TRBV30 to TRBJ2-5; 12 nucleotides line up with TRBD2. The length of the CDR3 is 17 residues. The V gene's germline CDR1 is GTSNPN and CDR2 SVGIG (reference sequence). The trim removed 2 bases at V and 4 bases at J, leaving 11 bases unmatched.

About this clonotype itself: Since a much larger clone is just one base distant, this may be a read error. The V call is TRBV3-1, the J call TRBJ1-2, with TRBD1 as a possible D gene (5 bases). CDR3 size: 14 residues. CDR1 is LGHDT, CDR2 YNNKEL, per germline (reference sequence). V was pared by 0 bases and J by 2 bases, with 7 bases between. The chain's CDR3 is CASSQDWGNYGYTF. DNA for the CDR3: TGTGCCAGCAGCCAAGATTGGGGGAACTATGGCTACACCTTC.

The chain is built from TRBV29-1 and TRBJ2-7, with 11 bases lining up with TRBD1. The trim removed 7 bases at V and 3 bases at J, leaving 2 bases unmatched. CDR3 length equals 12 residues. Germline lookup yields CDR1 SQVTM and CDR2 ANQGSEA. The DNA for the CDR3 is TGCAGCGCCGGGACAGGGGGCTACGAGCAGTACTTC. Its protein product is CSAGTGGYEQYF.

V is TRBV20-1 and J is TRBJ2-7; TRBD2 is a possible D gene (6 bases). The CDR3 covers 13 residues. The germline gives CDR1 DFQATT, CDR2 SNEGSKA (reference sequence). V lost 5 bases and J lost 4, with 15 bases in between. CDR3 in amino acids: CSAGGSRGYEQYF. The CDR3 nucleotides read TGCAGTGCTGGGGGGAGTCGTGGGTACGAGCAGTACTTC.

CDR3 loop: CASTNMAQGAIYGYTF. Here the CDR3 DNA reads TGTGCCAGCACCAATATGGCCCAGGGGGCAATCTATGGCTACACCTTC. This sequence joins TRBV7-2 and TRBJ1-2, with 8 positions matching TRBD1. The CDR3 runs 16 residues. Germline V gene data show CDR1 as SGHTA and CDR2 as FQGNSA. V was clipped by 7 bases and J by 4 bases; unmatched bases: 14.

This clonotype came up a few times. V is TRBV5-5 and J is TRBJ2-3; D is unresolved. Germline CDR1 reads SGHKS; CDR2 reads YYEKEE (reference sequence). The CDR3 loop spans 14 amino acids. The V gene lost 0 bases and the J gene lost 2 bases, with 7 bases spanning the gap. This CDR3 is CASSLVTYTDTQYF. In nucleotides, the CDR3 is TGTGCCAGCAGCTTGGTTACGTACACAGATACGCAGTATTTT.

This clonotype has more than one count but fewer than ten. This chain links TRBV10-3 with TRBJ2-3; 8 positions agree with TRBD2. The germline V gene has CDR1 ENHRY and CDR2 SYGVKD. The CDR3 extends over 15 amino acids. V lost 10 bases to trimming and J lost 1 base; unmatched junction nucleotides: 10. This CDR3 reads CATARGAGGTDTQYF. In nucleotides, the CDR3 is TGTGCCACCGCCCGAGGAGCGGGGGGCACAGATACGCAGTATTTT.

The rearrangement joins TRBV15 to TRBJ2-3, with TRBD2 matching over 8 bases. CDR3 size: 17 residues. The ends lost 1 base at V and 2 bases at J; junction bases unmatched: 8. CDR1 is LNHNV, CDR2 YYDKDF, per germline (reference sequence). This CDR3 reads CATSRGIAGRNTDTQYF. CDR3 DNA sequence: TGTGCCACCAGCAGAGGGATAGCGGGACGGAACACAGATACGCAGTATTTT.

V and J are TRBV12-3 or TRBV12-4 and TRBJ2-1, with TRBD2 matching over 14 bases. V gave up 5 bases and J gave up 8 bases; unmatched junction bases: 11. The CDR3 is 17 amino acids. In DNA form, the CDR3 reads TGTGCCAGCAGTCGGGAGTCCGGGACTAGCGGGAGCCATGAGCAGTTCTTC. This encodes CASSRESGTSGSHEQFF.

The rearrangement uses TRBV20-1 and TRBJ2-5; 9 bases agree with TRBD1. Looked up from germline, CDR1 is DFQATT and CDR2 is SNEGSKA (reference sequence). The CDR3 runs 16 residues. V lost 5 bases and J lost 5; bases outside the gene matches: 15. The CDR3 region has the DNA TGCAGTGCTGACCCTCTTACAGGGGGCACGGGGGAGACCCAGTACTTC. Protein sequence: CSADPLTGGTGETQYF.

This chain connects TRBV10-3 to TRBJ1-2, with TRBD1 matching over 7 bases. CDR1 and CDR2 from the germline V gene are ENHRY and SYGVKD. The V segment lost 7 bases and the J segment 4 bases; nucleotides outside the gene matches: 9. The CDR3 is 14 amino acids. DNA for the CDR3: TGTGCCATCACCGCGACAGGGTCCCCCTATGGCTACACCTTC. It is translated as CAITATGSPYGYTF.

This clonotype appeared many times. J is TRBJ2-3 and V is TRBV5-6; TRBD2 matches at 13 bases. The CDR3 has 15 residues. J lost 4 bases, V lost 3 bases, and 2 bases had no gene match. From germline, CDR1 is SGHDT and CDR2 YYEEEE. The CDR3 sequence is CASSSGTSGADTQYF. The CDR3 region has the DNA TGTGCCAGCAGCTCCGGGACTAGCGGGGCAGATACGCAGTATTTT.

The chain uses TRBV11-1 and TRBJ2-3, with D perhaps TRBD1 (6 bases). Germline V gene sequence: CDR1 SGHAT, CDR2 FQDESV (reference sequence). The CDR3 has 15 residues. V dropped 4 bases and J dropped 2 bases, with 13 bases sitting between them. CDR3 region: CASSSGQRFTDTQYF. The CDR3 DNA reads as TGTGCCAGCAGCTCCGGACAGAGATTCACAGATACGCAGTATTTT.

This clonotype was counted between two and nine times. The chain employs TRBV5-1 and TRBJ2-1; 8 bases line up with TRBD2. Trimming took 5 bases from V and 12 from J; bases not matched to a gene: 19. Germline lookup yields CDR1 SGHRS and CDR2 YFSETQ. The CDR3 covers 16 residues. CDR3 protein: CASRLGELAALEGQFF. The CDR3 region has the DNA TGCGCCAGCAGATTAGGAGAACTAGCGGCCCTGGAGGGGCAGTTCTTC.

The V call is TRBV20-1, the J call TRBJ2-1; the D is unclear. Trimming removed 6 bases at V and 9 bases at J, with 21 bases between. CDR1 and CDR2 from the germline V gene are DFQATT and SNEGSKA (reference sequence). CDR3 length equals 14 residues. CDR3 sequence: CSARPRVGVAEQFF. The CDR3 DNA is TGCAGTGCGAGACCCAGAGTAGGAGTAGCTGAGCAGTTCTTC.

This clonotype occurred many times. V gene TRBV5-1 combines with J gene TRBJ1-2; 9 bases match TRBD1. Germline V CDR1 and CDR2: SGHRS, YFSETQ. J lost 2 bases, V lost 2 bases, and 1 base had no gene match. The CDR3 runs 14 residues. This CDR3 is CASSLGTGNYGYTF. As DNA, the CDR3 is TGCGCCAGCAGCTTAGGGACAGGGAACTATGGCTACACCTTC.

This clonotype was observed many times. This chain connects TRBV27 to TRBJ1-6; 9 bases align to TRBD1. This CDR3 region has 14 residues. V lost 7 bases to trimming and J lost 10 bases; unmatched junction nucleotides: 8. Germline V gene sequence: CDR1 MNHEY, CDR2 SMNVEV (reference sequence). The CDR3 coding sequence is TGTGCCAGCACCCCAGGGACAGGGAGGTCACCCCTCCACTTT. Its protein product is CASTPGTGRSPLHF.

The chain carries TRBV12-3 or TRBV12-4 and TRBJ2-7; the match to TRBD2 covers 7 bases. The V and J ends lost 0 bases and 2 bases, in that order; junction bases with no gene match: 7. CDR3 length: 16 amino acids. The CDR3 reads CASSLATTGLTYEQYF. Written as DNA, the CDR3 is TGTGCCAGCAGTTTAGCAACTACGGGACTAACCTACGAGCAGTACTTC.

The genes are TRBV25-1 and TRBJ1-3; D call uncertain. V was clipped by 2 bases and J by 7 bases, with 15 bases between them. Germline CDR1 and CDR2: MGHDK and SYGVNS. The CDR3 contains 15 residues. The CDR3 DNA reads as TGTGCCAGCAGTGAAAATGGAAAATCTGCCAACACCATATATTTT. Its protein product is CASSENGKSANTIYF.